One sample yielded the 2 T cell receptor beta chains listed below, sequenced in a study of beta chain features in type 1 diabetes. The study reverse transcribed the entire isolated RNA, so it sequenced expressed TCRB transcripts. The assay was immunoSEQ multiplex PCR, and TCRdb's table has in-frame clones only and misses some. The data contain about 900,000 clones, 15% to 20% of them singletons. Sequenced material: naive CD4+ T cells from blood. The origin of the receptors is a woman between 18 and 30 years old in good health.

This clone was picked up a small number of times. V is TRBV28 and J is TRBJ2-7, with 8 bases that match TRBD1. The junction had 4 bases not matched to a gene; V was cut back by 6 bases and J by 0 bases. The CDR3 sequence is 14 residues long. The germline V gene encodes CDR1 MDHEN and CDR2 SYDVKM. CDR3 nucleotides: TGTGCCAGCAGCCGGACAGGGAGCTCCTACGAGCAGTACTTC. It translates to CASSRTGSSYEQYF. The full variable domain, its missing parts supplied by reference TRBV28 and TRBJ2-7, is DVKVTQSSRYLVKRTGEKVFLECVQDMDHENMFWYRQDPGLGLRLIYFSYDVKMKEKGDIPEGYSVSREKKERFSLILESASTNQTSMYLCASSRTGSSYEQYFGPGTRLTVT.

The chain combines TRBV5-1 with TRBJ2-1; D is unresolved. Germline CDR1 SGHRS, CDR2 YFSETQ. The CDR3 loop spans 16 amino acids. Trimming removed 4 bases at V and 1 base at J, with 15 bases between. CDR3 nucleotides: TGCGCCAGCAGCCGCCTCGAGGCCGGGTCCTACAATGAGCAGTTCTTC. This encodes CASSRLEAGSYNEQFF.